The rows below give T cell receptor beta chains drawn from one sample of a study of OX40 agonist ivuxolimab in advanced cancers. Repertoires were generated with immunoSEQ multiplex PCR, while TCRdb's copy carries only in-frame clones and drops some. The table lists some 60,000 clones, roughly nine tenths of them singletons. The sample in question was CD4+ or CD8+ T cells sorted from blood, obtained in a trial of the OX40 agonist ivuxolimab. The receptors come from an adult with an advanced solid tumor such as melanoma, head and neck, liver or kidney cancer. Both conserved end residues are part of each CDR3. The order of the fields is V gene, CDR3 length, D gene, clone size, J gene, CDR3 protein, CDR3 DNA. The D gene is left open where the match is weak. Size is stated for part of the rows, as once, few or many counts, or as a class when the clone is expanded.

v_gene: TRBV18
len: 14
d_gene: TRBD1
abundance: .
j_gene: TRBJ2-5
CDR3aa: CASSRTGGSETQYF
CDR3nt: TGTGCCAGCTCAAGGACAGGGGGGTCGGAGACCCAGTACTTC

v_gene: TRBV7-6
len: 16
d_gene: TRBD2
abundance: few
j_gene: TRBJ2-2
CDR3aa: CASSLLGRAATGELFF
CDR3nt: TGTGCCAGCAGCTTACTCGGGAGGGCGGCCACCGGGGAGCTGTTTTTT

v_gene: TRBV7-3
len: 15
d_gene: .
abundance: once
j_gene: TRBJ1-5
CDR3aa: CASSFSRLHNQPQHF
CDR3nt: TGTGCCAGCAGCTTTAGCCGGTTACACAATCAGCCCCAGCATTTT

v_gene: TRBV6-1
len: 14
d_gene: TRBD1
abundance: .
j_gene: TRBJ1-1
CDR3aa: CASTLGRGGTEAFF
CDR3nt: TGTGCCAGCACCCTGGGCAGGGGGGGGACTGAAGCTTTCTTT

v_gene: TRBV19
len: 16
d_gene: TRBD1
abundance: .
j_gene: TRBJ2-1
CDR3aa: CASSIVRGQGYNEQFF
CDR3nt: TGTGCCAGTAGTATTGTTAGGGGACAGGGGTACAATGAGCAGTTCTTC

v_gene: TRBV4-2
len: 15
d_gene: TRBD2
abundance: .
j_gene: TRBJ2-3
CDR3aa: CASSQEAGGADTQYF
CDR3nt: TGTGCCAGCAGCCAAGAGGCCGGGGGGGCAGATACGCAGTATTTT

v_gene: TRBV5-1
len: 14
d_gene: TRBD1
abundance: once
j_gene: TRBJ1-4
CDR3aa: CASSSGTGDEKLFF
CDR3nt: TGCGCCAGCAGCTCCGGGACAGGGGATGAAAAACTGTTTTTT

v_gene: TRBV30
len: 15
d_gene: .
abundance: .
j_gene: TRBJ1-1
CDR3aa: CAWSERGLLNTEAFF
CDR3nt: TGTGCCTGGAGTGAACGGGGCCTATTGAACACTGAAGCTTTCTTT

v_gene: TRBV4-1
len: 16
d_gene: .
abundance: once
j_gene: TRBJ1-2
CDR3aa: CASSASGEGLNYGYTF
CDR3nt: TGCGCCAGCAGCGCTTCAGGCGAGGGGCTAAACTATGGCTACACCTTC

v_gene: TRBV30
len: 12
d_gene: TRBD1
abundance: .
j_gene: TRBJ1-2
CDR3aa: CAWSENRGGYTF
CDR3nt: TGTGCCTGGAGCGAAAACAGGGGTGGCTACACCTTC

v_gene: TRBV28
len: 14
d_gene: TRBD1
abundance: .
j_gene: TRBJ1-2
CDR3aa: CASSEMTGGDGYTF
CDR3nt: TGTGCCAGCAGTGAAATGACAGGGGGAGACGGCTACACCTTC

v_gene: TRBV5-5
len: 14
d_gene: .
abundance: .
j_gene: TRBJ1-4
CDR3aa: CASSLVGQPPKLFF
CDR3nt: TGTGCCAGCAGCCTGGTTGGACAGCCCCCAAAACTGTTTTTT

v_gene: TRBV5-1
len: 17
d_gene: TRBD1
abundance: once
j_gene: TRBJ2-7
CDR3aa: CASSLGAGTGGLKEQYF
CDR3nt: TGCGCCAGCAGCTTGGGGGCCGGGACAGGGGGCTTGAAGGAGCAGTACTTC

v_gene: TRBV30
len: 17
d_gene: TRBD1
abundance: .
j_gene: TRBJ1-1
CDR3aa: CAGGTANDYFSDTEAFF
CDR3nt: TGTGCCGGGGGGACAGCTAATGATTATTTTTCGGACACTGAAGCTTTCTTT

v_gene: TRBV2
len: 12
d_gene: .
abundance: few
j_gene: TRBJ2-7
CDR3aa: CASSESSYEQYF
CDR3nt: TGTGCCAGCAGTGAATCTAGCTACGAGCAGTACTTC

v_gene: TRBV27
len: 17
d_gene: .
abundance: .
j_gene: TRBJ2-4
CDR3aa: CASSRRLDGLAKNIQYF
CDR3nt: TGTGCCAGCAGTCGCCGCCTGGACGGATTAGCCAAAAACATTCAGTACTTC

v_gene: TRBV5-1
len: 14
d_gene: TRBD2
abundance: .
j_gene: TRBJ2-7
CDR3aa: CASSSLPGLGEQYF
CDR3nt: TGCGCCAGCAGCTCGCTCCCGGGACTAGGCGAGCAGTACTTC

v_gene: TRBV6-5
len: 12
d_gene: .
abundance: .
j_gene: TRBJ1-1
CDR3aa: CASSYMNTEAFF
CDR3nt: TGTGCCAGCAGTTACATGAACACTGAAGCTTTCTTT

v_gene: TRBV6-6
len: 14
d_gene: TRBD1
abundance: .
j_gene: TRBJ1-1
CDR3aa: CASSFAGQGTEAFF
CDR3nt: TGTGCCAGCAGTTTCGCGGGACAGGGGACTGAAGCTTTCTTT

v_gene: TRBV2
len: 15
d_gene: TRBD1
abundance: .
j_gene: TRBJ1-2
CDR3aa: CASSRGQGIGNGYTF
CDR3nt: TGTGCCAGCAGCCGCGGACAGGGGATCGGAAATGGCTACACCTTC

v_gene: TRBV5-5
len: 13
d_gene: .
abundance: .
j_gene: TRBJ1-1
CDR3aa: CASRSQEDTEAFF
CDR3nt: TGTGCCAGCAGATCACAGGAGGACACTGAAGCTTTCTTT

v_gene: TRBV6-5
len: 14
d_gene: .
abundance: .
j_gene: TRBJ2-5
CDR3aa: CASSYSIRRETQYF
CDR3nt: TGTGCCAGCAGTTACTCGATTAGACGAGAGACCCAGTACTTC

v_gene: TRBV7-9
len: 12
d_gene: .
abundance: .
j_gene: TRBJ2-5
CDR3aa: CASSQDGETQYF
CDR3nt: TGTGCCAGCAGCCAGGACGGGGAGACCCAGTACTTC

v_gene: TRBV28
len: 14
d_gene: .
abundance: .
j_gene: TRBJ1-1
CDR3aa: CASSFFRENTEAFF
CDR3nt: TGTGCCAGCAGTTTTTTCAGAGAGAACACTGAAGCTTTCTTT

v_gene: TRBV30
len: 14
d_gene: TRBD1
abundance: .
j_gene: TRBJ1-1
CDR3aa: CAWSERGRFTEAFF
CDR3nt: TGTGCCTGGAGTGAGAGGGGGCGATTTACTGAAGCTTTCTTT

v_gene: TRBV5-6
len: 16
d_gene: TRBD1
abundance: .
j_gene: TRBJ1-2
CDR3aa: CASSSHPGQGLRGYTF
CDR3nt: TGTGCCAGCAGCAGCCATCCGGGACAGGGTTTAAGGGGCTACACCTTC

v_gene: TRBV7-9
len: 13
d_gene: .
abundance: once
j_gene: TRBJ2-1
CDR3aa: CASSSLWSNEQFF
CDR3nt: TGTGCCAGCAGCTCGCTCTGGAGCAATGAGCAGTTCTTC

v_gene: TRBV6-1
len: 13
d_gene: .
abundance: .
j_gene: TRBJ1-1
CDR3aa: CASSTRQDPEAFF
CDR3nt: TGTGCCAGCAGTACTCGACAGGACCCTGAAGCTTTCTTT

v_gene: TRBV28
len: 14
d_gene: TRBD1
abundance: .
j_gene: TRBJ2-7
CDR3aa: CASRRPGQGYEQYF
CDR3nt: TGTGCCAGCAGGAGACCGGGACAGGGCTACGAGCAGTACTTC

v_gene: TRBV30
len: 13
d_gene: TRBD1
abundance: .
j_gene: TRBJ2-7
CDR3aa: CAWRDRGTYEQYF
CDR3nt: TGTGCCTGGAGGGACAGGGGAACCTACGAGCAGTACTTC

v_gene: TRBV6-5
len: 15
d_gene: .
abundance: once
j_gene: TRBJ2-2
CDR3aa: CASSYPTDGIGELFF
CDR3nt: TGTGCCAGCAGTTACCCTACGGACGGGATCGGGGAGCTGTTTTTT

v_gene: TRBV10-3
len: 11
d_gene: .
abundance: .
j_gene: TRBJ2-2
CDR3aa: CAIRDTGELFF
CDR3nt: TGTGCCATCAGAGACACCGGGGAGCTGTTTTTT

v_gene: TRBV27
len: 16
d_gene: TRBD1
abundance: .
j_gene: TRBJ2-7
CDR3aa: CASSLRGDRGPREQYF
CDR3nt: TGTGCCAGCAGTTTAAGGGGGGACAGGGGGCCTCGGGAGCAGTACTTC

v_gene: TRBV7-9
len: 12
d_gene: .
abundance: .
j_gene: TRBJ2-7
CDR3aa: CASSSQPGEQYF
CDR3nt: TGTGCCAGCAGCTCCCAGCCCGGCGAGCAGTACTTC

v_gene: TRBV28
len: 12
d_gene: .
abundance: .
j_gene: TRBJ1-4
CDR3aa: CASRSGNEKLFF
CDR3nt: TGTGCCAGCAGATCCGGTAATGAAAAACTGTTTTTT

v_gene: TRBV27
len: 14
d_gene: TRBD1
abundance: .
j_gene: TRBJ1-6
CDR3aa: CASRTRQGNSPLHF
CDR3nt: TGTGCCAGCAGGACTAGACAGGGGAATTCACCCCTCCACTTT

v_gene: TRBV30
len: 14
d_gene: .
abundance: .
j_gene: TRBJ1-4
CDR3aa: CAWSVSRAVEKLFF
CDR3nt: TGTGCCTGGAGTGTATCCAGGGCAGTAGAAAAACTGTTTTTT

v_gene: TRBV9
len: 15
d_gene: .
abundance: .
j_gene: TRBJ1-3
CDR3aa: CASSVDADPGNTIYF
CDR3nt: TGTGCCAGCAGCGTAGATGCAGATCCTGGAAACACCATATATTTT

v_gene: TRBV27
len: 12
d_gene: .
abundance: .
j_gene: TRBJ2-5
CDR3aa: CASSSTRETQYF
CDR3nt: TGTGCCAGCAGTTCAACCAGAGAGACCCAGTACTTC

v_gene: TRBV2
len: 15
d_gene: TRBD2
abundance: .
j_gene: TRBJ2-5
CDR3aa: CASSGRSGGQETQYF
CDR3nt: TGTGCCAGCAGTGGGAGAAGCGGGGGCCAAGAGACCCAGTACTTC

v_gene: TRBV28
len: 12
d_gene: .
abundance: .
j_gene: TRBJ2-7
CDR3aa: CASSHRVEEQYF
CDR3nt: TGTGCCAGCAGTCATCGAGTGGAGGAGCAGTACTTC

v_gene: TRBV5-8
len: 12
d_gene: .
abundance: .
j_gene: TRBJ2-2
CDR3aa: CASSPNTGELFF
CDR3nt: TGTGCCAGCAGCCCTAACACCGGGGAGCTGTTTTTT

v_gene: TRBV29-1
len: 17
d_gene: .
abundance: .
j_gene: TRBJ1-5
CDR3aa: CSLTIATYRVRNQPQHF
CDR3nt: TGCAGCCTAACCATCGCTACCTACAGGGTTCGCAATCAGCCCCAGCATTTT

v_gene: TRBV11-1
len: 16
d_gene: TRBD1
abundance: .
j_gene: TRBJ2-2
CDR3aa: CASSFGRTGNTGELFF
CDR3nt: TGTGCCAGCAGCTTTGGCCGGACAGGAAACACCGGGGAGCTGTTTTTT

v_gene: TRBV19
len: 15
d_gene: TRBD2
abundance: .
j_gene: TRBJ2-7
CDR3aa: CASSTRTSGSYEQYF
CDR3nt: TGTGCCAGTAGTACGAGGACTAGCGGATCCTACGAGCAGTACTTC

v_gene: TRBV27
len: 16
d_gene: .
abundance: few
j_gene: TRBJ2-7
CDR3aa: CASSLRGSGLSYEQYF
CDR3nt: TGTGCCAGCAGTTTAAGAGGGTCGGGACTCTCCTACGAGCAGTACTTC

v_gene: TRBV30
len: 14
d_gene: .
abundance: .
j_gene: TRBJ1-2
CDR3aa: CAWSVFGVGRGYTF
CDR3nt: TGTGCCTGGAGTGTATTCGGGGTGGGGAGGGGCTACACCTTC

v_gene: TRBV18
len: 15
d_gene: TRBD1
abundance: .
j_gene: TRBJ1-1
CDR3aa: CASSPRTGMNTEAFF
CDR3nt: TGTGCCAGCTCACCCCGGACAGGTATGAACACTGAAGCTTTCTTT

v_gene: TRBV7-9
len: 14
d_gene: TRBD2
abundance: once
j_gene: TRBJ2-3
CDR3aa: CASSFKGGTDTQYF
CDR3nt: TGTGCCAGCAGCTTTAAGGGAGGGACAGATACGCAGTATTTT